The 27 T cell receptor beta chains presented below share a single source sample, sequenced in a study of T cells in Graves' hyperthyroidism and ophthalmopathy. RNA transcripts gave rise to amplified TCR beta CDR3 regions. First-round RT-PCR of the TCR CDR3 relied on the HTBI primer set. A single record per CDR3 protein comes from TCRdb applying MiXCR to the multiplex PCR reads. This table has some 510,000 distinct CDR3 sequences, roughly 20% appearing once. The sequencing input was blood. Receptors were obtained from a man aged 18-30 years with Graves' hyperthyroidism.

This clonotype came up many times. The J gene is TRBJ2-7, the V gene TRBV6-2 or TRBV6-3; 7 nucleotides agree with TRBD2. The CDR3 is 14 amino acids. Germline assignment: CDR1 MNHEY and CDR2 SVGEGT. After removal of 8 bases from V and 2 bases from J, the junction contained 9 bases not matched to a gene. The CDR3 DNA sequence: TGTGCCAGCTTCAAACCGGGGGGACCCTACGAGCAGTACTTC. It codes for CASFKPGGPYEQYF.

This clonotype was seen at least ten times. For the CDR3, the DNA is TGTGCCAGCACCGACCCCCCCAGCTCCTACGAGCAGTACTTC. It yields the protein CASTDPPSSYEQYF. This chain joins TRBV28 and TRBJ2-7; no clear D. CDR1 and CDR2 from the germline V gene are MDHEN and SYDVKM. The CDR3 has 14 amino acids. V was pared by 7 bases and J by 0 bases, with 13 bases between.

This clonotype has ten or more counts. The chain is built from TRBV25-1 and TRBJ1-5; D is ambiguous. The V gene lost 0 bases and the J gene lost 4 bases, with 7 bases spanning the gap. The CDR3 is 14 amino acids. CDR1 and CDR2 from the germline V gene are MGHDK and SYGVNS. In DNA, the CDR3 is TGTGCCAGCAGTGAATATACAGCTAATCAGCCCCAGCATTTT. Protein sequence: CASSEYTANQPQHF.

Ten or more counts support this clonotype. The chain carries TRBV4-2 and TRBJ1-5; D call uncertain. This CDR3 is 15 amino acids long. Germline-derived CDR1 and CDR2 are LGHNA and YNFKEQ. V was clipped by 0 bases and J by 8 bases, with 14 bases between them. Written as DNA, the CDR3 is TGTGCCAGCAGCCAAGACATGACAACGTTAAAGCCCCAGCATTTT. It yields the protein CASSQDMTTLKPQHF.

This clonotype appeared many times. The V gene is TRBV15, the J gene TRBJ1-3; weak D call: TRBD1 (5 bases). The CDR3 is 15 amino acids. Trimming took 5 bases from V and 3 from J, leaving 14 bases between them. CDR1 is LNHNV and CDR2 is YYDKDF in the germline V gene (reference sequence). CDR3 in amino acids: CATSRPGVFGNTIYF. The CDR3 nucleotides are TGTGCCACCAGCCGTCCGGGGGTGTTTGGAAACACCATATATTTT.

This clonotype was detected ten times or more. The rearrangement joins TRBV7-3 to TRBJ1-2; 9 bases fit TRBD1. The V gene's germline CDR1 is SGHTA and CDR2 FQGTGA. J gave up 8 bases and V 0 bases, and 13 bases lay outside the gene matches. The CDR3 has 17 residues. The CDR3 loop is CASSLTVNYRGRRGYTF. In nucleotides, the CDR3 is TGTGCCAGCAGCTTAACCGTTAATTACAGGGGGCGCCGGGGCTACACCTTC.

This clonotype was detected ten times or more. CDR3 in DNA: TGTGCCCCGGAGCCCCAGCATTTT. This codes for CAPEPQHF. This rearrangement joins TRBV19 to TRBJ1-5; D unclear. V was shortened by 11 bases and J by 8 bases, with 4 bases between the two germline ends. The CDR3 length is 8 residues. The germline gives CDR1 LNHDA, CDR2 SQIVND (reference sequence).

This chain joins TRBV28 and TRBJ2-7; tentative D call: TRBD2 (6 bases). Per the germline V gene, CDR1 is MDHEN and CDR2 is SYDVKM. The V and J ends lost 7 bases and 2 bases respectively, with 15 bases between them. The CDR3 length is 14 residues. The CDR3 DNA sequence: TGTGCCAGCAAGCCCGGGGGTTGGACCTACGAGCAGTACTTC. Amino acid sequence: CASKPGGWTYEQYF.

This clonotype was counted ten times or more. The chain carries TRBV11-2 and TRBJ2-7; D remains ambiguous. Germline values: CDR1 SGHAT, CDR2 FQNNGV. The V and J ends lost 2 bases and 3 bases respectively, with 11 bases between them. The CDR3 consists of 14 residues. CDR3 residues: CASSLRNSHYEQYF. The CDR3 DNA reads as TGTGCCAGCAGCTTAAGGAACAGCCACTACGAGCAGTACTTC.

This clonotype was counted at least ten times. The chain carries TRBV10-3 and TRBJ2-7; the D is unclear. The CDR3 covers 12 residues. CDR1 is ENHRY, CDR2 SYGVKD, per germline. The ends were cut back, 7 bases at V and 0 bases at J, with 7 bases in the middle. The CDR3 DNA reads TGTGCCATCACGACGGACTCCTACGAGCAGTACTTC. Amino acid sequence: CAITTDSYEQYF.

This clonotype was seen many times. The V and J genes are TRBV12-3 or TRBV12-4 and TRBJ1-2, with unresolved D. Trimming pared 3 bases from V and 4 bases from J, leaving 12 bases between. The CDR3 spans 14 residues. CDR3 sequence (DNA): TGTGCCAGCAGTTTGGTGGGAGAACCCTATGGCTACACCTTC. This sequence encodes CASSLVGEPYGYTF.

This clonotype was detected many times. The V gene is TRBV28, the J gene TRBJ1-2, with 9 bases that match TRBD1. V gave up 3 bases and J gave up 6 bases; unmatched junction bases: 8. The CDR3 has 15 residues. The germline V gene encodes CDR1 MDHEN and CDR2 SYDVKM. Written as DNA, the CDR3 is TGTGCCAGCAGTTTGACAGGGGGGGGCGGTGATGGCTACACCTTC. This translates into CASSLTGGGGDGYTF.

This clonotype was picked up many times. The chain couples TRBV11-1 to TRBJ2-2, with 9 bases fitting TRBD2. Losses at the gene ends were 5 bases for V and 3 bases for J; bases not matched to a gene: 10. The CDR3 is 17 amino acids. Germline V gene lookup returns CDR1 SGHAT and CDR2 FQDESV (reference sequence). CDR3 nucleotide sequence: TGTGCCAGCAGCGACCTAGCGGGACATCCGGACACCGGGGAGCTGTTTTTT. It yields the protein CASSDLAGHPDTGELFF. The full variable domain, rest sourced from reference TRBV11-1 and TRBJ2-2, is EAEVAQSPRYKITEKSQAVAFWCDPISGHATLYWYRQILGQGPELLVQFQDESVVDDSQLPKDRFSAERLKGVDSTLKIQPAELGDSAMYLCASSDLAGHPDTGELFFGEGSRLTVL.

In this sample, this clonotype turned up many times. The V gene is TRBV7-2, the J gene TRBJ2-4, with D possibly being TRBD2 (6 bases). The CDR3 totals 15 residues. Germline CDR1 is SGHTA and CDR2 is FQGNSA. V was clipped by 6 bases and J by 0 bases, with 12 bases between them. The CDR3 nucleotides read TGTGCCAGCAGTTCGGGACTGTTAGCCAAAAACATTCAGTACTTC. This sequence encodes CASSSGLLAKNIQYF.

This clonotype was counted ten times or more. This chain uses TRBV6-2 or TRBV6-3 with TRBJ2-5; 7 bases match TRBD1. V dropped 5 bases and J dropped 2; count of bases not matched to a gene: 8. Germline CDR1 and CDR2: MNHEY and SVGEGT. This CDR3 comprises 15 residues. The CDR3 coding sequence is TGTGCCAGCAGTAACGGGACAGCCTGGCAAGAGACCCAGTACTTC. Translating gives CASSNGTAWQETQYF.

Many counts were recorded for this clonotype. The rearrangement joins TRBV29-1 to TRBJ1-2; TRBD1 agrees at 8 bases. Trimming at V came to 3 bases and at J to 4 bases, leaving 7 bases not matched to a gene. Germline loops: CDR1 SQVTM, CDR2 ANQGSEA. This CDR3 spans 14 amino acids. The CDR3 spells CSVDDQDRAYGYTF. Here the CDR3 DNA reads TGCAGCGTTGATGACCAGGACAGGGCCTATGGCTACACCTTC.

This chain connects TRBV6-1 to TRBJ1-5; TRBD1 agrees at 8 bases. Per germline, CDR1 MNHNS and CDR2 SASEGT. The CDR3 spans 16 residues. V gave up 1 base and J gave up 2 bases; unmatched junction bases: 4. For the CDR3, the DNA is TGTGCCAGCAGTGAAGGCCCAGGGGGCGGCAATCAGCCCCAGCATTTT. Its translation is CASSEGPGGGNQPQHF.

The V and J genes are TRBV5-1 and TRBJ2-7; D is perhaps TRBD1 (5 bases). V was pared by 0 bases and J by 5 bases, with 21 bases between. The CDR3 is 17 residues long. Germline V gene lookup returns CDR1 SGHRS and CDR2 YFSETQ. CDR3 DNA: TGCGCCAGCAGCTTGGAATTCAGCCCAGGGTTGAAGCACGAGCAGTACTTC. Protein sequence: CASSLEFSPGLKHEQYF.

This clonotype was detected a few times. The rearrangement links TRBV27 to TRBJ1-6, with TRBD1 identical over 7 bases. The ends lost 5 bases at V and 6 bases at J; junction bases unmatched: 13. This CDR3 spans 17 amino acids. CDR1 MNHEY and CDR2 SMNVEV come from the germline V gene (reference sequence). The CDR3 protein is CASSARQGWGLNSPLHF. The CDR3 bases are TGTGCCAGCAGTGCCCGACAGGGTTGGGGCCTTAATTCACCCCTCCACTTT.

This clonotype was seen repeatedly, ten times or more. This chain links TRBV29-1 with TRBJ2-7; D is unresolved. The germline CDR1 and CDR2 sequences are SQVTM and ANQGSEA. V was trimmed by 0 bases and J by 2 bases, leaving 11 bases between them. The CDR3 contains 14 residues. Here the CDR3 DNA reads TGCAGCGTTGAAGACTCAGTGTTCCCCTACGAGCAGTACTTC. It is translated as CSVEDSVFPYEQYF.

This clonotype was seen repeatedly, ten times or more. The chain carries TRBV28 and TRBJ2-7, with D perhaps being TRBD1 or TRBD2 (6 bases each). CDR3 size: 13 residues. Trimming stripped 8 bases from V and 3 bases from J, with 14 bases between. Germline CDR1 is MDHEN and CDR2 is SYDVKM. The DNA of the CDR3 is TGTGCCAGCGTCGGGAGAGGGGGCTACGAGCAGTACTTC. This translates into CASVGRGGYEQYF.

There are many counts of this clonotype. The genes are TRBV7-8 and TRBJ2-2; 12 bases agree with TRBD2. The CDR3 runs to 17 residues. CDR1 and CDR2 (germline): SGHVS, FQNEAQ. V dropped 5 bases and J dropped 5; count of bases not matched to a gene: 9. CDR3: CASSDASGGVRTGELFF. The DNA of the CDR3 is TGTGCCAGCAGCGACGCTAGCGGGGGGGTTAGGACCGGGGAGCTGTTTTTT.

V usage is TRBV10-3 and J usage is TRBJ2-3, with a tentative D call TRBD2 (5 bases). CDR1 is ENHRY and CDR2 is SYGVKD in the germline V gene. This CDR3 is 16 amino acids long. The germline V and J ends were trimmed by 0 bases and 0 bases, with 10 bases remaining between them. In nucleotides, the CDR3 is TGTGCCATCAGTGAGTCTCGGTGGGAGAGCACAGATACGCAGTATTTT. Translating it yields CAISESRWESTDTQYF.

This clonotype was seen many times. The chain employs TRBV7-9 and TRBJ2-7, with a possible D match to TRBD2 (6 bases). CDR3 length equals 16 residues. CDR1 SEHNR and CDR2 FQNEAQ come from the germline V gene (reference sequence). The V gene lost 5 bases and the J gene lost 4 bases, with 21 bases spanning the gap. The CDR3 loop is CASSPLLGRGNYEQYF. CDR3 nucleotides: TGTGCCAGCAGCCCCTTGTTGGGGCGGGGTAATTACGAGCAGTACTTC.

This chain links TRBV27 with TRBJ2-7; D is perhaps TRBD1 or TRBD2 (5 bases each). Per germline, CDR1 MNHEY and CDR2 SMNVEV (reference sequence). The CDR3 length is 16 residues. V lost 5 bases and J 6 bases, leaving 23 bases between the germline ends. The CDR3 sequence is CASSRGRGDLAGEQYF. CDR3 DNA: TGTGCCAGCAGTCGGGGACGGGGAGACCTTGCAGGCGAGCAGTACTTC.

This clonotype was observed a few times. This chain uses TRBV27 with TRBJ2-7; TRBD1 aligns across 7 bases. The CDR3 covers 14 residues. Losses at the gene ends were 3 bases for V and 3 bases for J; bases not matched to a gene: 5. In germline, CDR1 is MNHEY, CDR2 SMNVEV (reference sequence). CDR3 amino acids: CASSFRGQYYEQYF. CDR3 coding DNA: TGTGCCAGCAGTTTTAGGGGACAGTACTACGAGCAGTACTTC.

The chain couples TRBV11-2 to TRBJ2-5; D is uncertain. The CDR3 extends over 12 amino acids. The V gene's germline CDR1 is SGHAT and CDR2 FQNNGV. Trimming cost V 4 bases and J 7 bases, with 10 bases left between them. CDR3 residues: CASSSPLGTQYF. The CDR3 coding sequence is TGTGCCAGCAGCTCACCCCTGGGGACCCAGTACTTC.